This T cell receptor beta chain was captured in a study of neurological immune-mediated disorders. The overall study: Multiple sclerosis patients numbering about 34 comprised some 31 relapsing-remitting and 3 secondary progressive patients. Whole-study findings and limits: Phylogenetic grouping assigned the repertoires of 18 of 34 multiple sclerosis patients to a single related-CDR3 cluster, which may represent a signature. The greatest degree of TCR clonal expansion was observed in HTLV-1-associated myelopathy, with the lowest in multiple sclerosis, below that of healthy controls.

TCRdb reprocessed the 5' RACE reads via MiXCR and lists one record per CDR3 protein. Altogether roughly 59,000 distinct CDR3 sequences are present, around 5% being singletons, with the ten largest covering about 5%. This clonotype was counted at least ten times. The antigen remains unidentified. From 2 million PBMCs stored at -80 C, the unsorted libraries were generated. The CDR3 has 17 residues. Losses at the gene ends were 5 bases for V and 4 bases for J; bases not matched to a gene: 11. CDR1 is SGHRS and CDR2 is YFSETQ in the germline V gene. The clonotype originates from a human donor with multiple sclerosis. The donor label of this sample is uncertain. Sequencing input: PBMCs. This chain links TRBV5-1 with TRBJ2-2; 10 bases fit TRBD1. This CDR3 is CASRFPGTGATTGELFF. For the CDR3, the DNA is TGCGCCAGCAGATTCCCGGGGACAGGGGCTACCACCGGGGAGCTGTTTTTT.